This T cell receptor beta chain was obtained from a study of CD4 T cells in relation to SARS-CoV-2 and coronaviruses. Whole-study context: Negative control cultures got HIV-1 Nef peptides or no peptide. Shared crossreactive spike epitopes were mapped to their HLA restriction.

General study findings and limits: SARS-CoV-2-driven expansion was significantly weaker in crossreactive than monoreactive clones.

In the case of this clone: Its specificity is not known.

Unexposed donor CD4+ T cells date from about 2010-2018, before the COVID-19 pandemic. After 10 to 11 days of culture, CD4+ T cells were isolated. Cultures held under 2.5 million PBMCs per well with around 9.7 IU/ml IL-2. Trimming shortened V by 6 bases and J by 4 bases, and 12 bases separated the two germline ends. This CDR3 contains 13 residues. Germline V gene sequence: CDR1 MGHDK, CDR2 SYGVNS. Sequenced by immunoSEQ multiplex PCR; TCRdb stores in-frame clones only, minus some. The data contain around 29,000 clones, roughly 72% of them singletons. The sequence derives from a human donor in good health. The chain combines TRBV25-1 with TRBJ1-2; tentatively, D is TRBD1 (6 bases). What was sequenced was CD4+ T cells from PBMCs, cultured in vitro. The CDR3 loop is CASRQQGGYGYTF. The CDR3 region has the DNA TGTGCCAGCAGGCAACAGGGTGGCTATGGCTACACCTTC.